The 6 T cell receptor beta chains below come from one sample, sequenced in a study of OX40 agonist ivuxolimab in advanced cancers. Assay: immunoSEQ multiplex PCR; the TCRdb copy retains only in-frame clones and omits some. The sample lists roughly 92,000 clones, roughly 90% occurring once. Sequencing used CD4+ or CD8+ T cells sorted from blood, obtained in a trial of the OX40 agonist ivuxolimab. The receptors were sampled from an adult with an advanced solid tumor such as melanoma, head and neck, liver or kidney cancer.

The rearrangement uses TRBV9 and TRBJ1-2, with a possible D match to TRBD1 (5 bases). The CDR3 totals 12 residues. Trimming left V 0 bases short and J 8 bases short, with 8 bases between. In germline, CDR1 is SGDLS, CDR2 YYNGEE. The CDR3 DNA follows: TGTGCCAGCAGCGTAGAGGGACGGGGCTACACCTTC. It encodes CASSVEGRGYTF.

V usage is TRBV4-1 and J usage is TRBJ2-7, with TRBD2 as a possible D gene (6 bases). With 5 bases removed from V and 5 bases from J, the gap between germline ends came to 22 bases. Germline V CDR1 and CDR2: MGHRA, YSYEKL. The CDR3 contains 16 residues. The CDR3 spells CASSNGAGFGGDEQYF. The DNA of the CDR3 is TGCGCCAGCAGCAATGGAGCGGGTTTCGGAGGAGACGAGCAGTACTTC.

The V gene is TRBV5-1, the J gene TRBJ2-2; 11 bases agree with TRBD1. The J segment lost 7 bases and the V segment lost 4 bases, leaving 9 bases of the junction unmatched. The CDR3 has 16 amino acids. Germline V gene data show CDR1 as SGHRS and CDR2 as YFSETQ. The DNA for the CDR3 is TGCGCCAGCAGCGAGTGGGGACAGGGGGATATCGGGGAGCTGTTTTTT. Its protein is CASSEWGQGDIGELFF.

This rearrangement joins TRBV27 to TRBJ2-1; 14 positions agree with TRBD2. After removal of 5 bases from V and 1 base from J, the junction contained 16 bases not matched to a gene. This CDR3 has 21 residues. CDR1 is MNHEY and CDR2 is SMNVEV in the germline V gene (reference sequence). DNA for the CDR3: TGTGCCAGCAGTCCCAAACCCCAGGGACTAGCGGGAGTCGTTTCCTACAATGAGCAGTTCTTC. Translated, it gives CASSPKPQGLAGVVSYNEQFF.

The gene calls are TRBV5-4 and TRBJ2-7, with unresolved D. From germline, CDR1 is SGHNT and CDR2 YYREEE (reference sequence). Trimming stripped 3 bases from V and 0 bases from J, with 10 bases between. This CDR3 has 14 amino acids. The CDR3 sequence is CASSWVPTSYEQYF. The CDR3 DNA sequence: TGTGCCAGCAGCTGGGTCCCCACCTCCTACGAGCAGTACTTC. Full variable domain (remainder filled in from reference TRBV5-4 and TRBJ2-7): ETGVTQSPTHLIKTRGQQVTLRCSSQSGHNTVSWYQQALGQGPQFIFQYYREEENGRGNFPPRFSGLQFPNYSSELNVNALELDDSALYLCASSWVPTSYEQYFGPGTRLTVT.

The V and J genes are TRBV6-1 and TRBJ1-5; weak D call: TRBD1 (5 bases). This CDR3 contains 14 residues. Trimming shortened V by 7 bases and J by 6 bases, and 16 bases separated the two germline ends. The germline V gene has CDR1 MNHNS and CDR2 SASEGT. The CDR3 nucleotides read TGTGCCAGCAATGATGGTAGGGGAGGTCAGCCCCAGCATTTT. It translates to CASNDGRGGQPQHF.